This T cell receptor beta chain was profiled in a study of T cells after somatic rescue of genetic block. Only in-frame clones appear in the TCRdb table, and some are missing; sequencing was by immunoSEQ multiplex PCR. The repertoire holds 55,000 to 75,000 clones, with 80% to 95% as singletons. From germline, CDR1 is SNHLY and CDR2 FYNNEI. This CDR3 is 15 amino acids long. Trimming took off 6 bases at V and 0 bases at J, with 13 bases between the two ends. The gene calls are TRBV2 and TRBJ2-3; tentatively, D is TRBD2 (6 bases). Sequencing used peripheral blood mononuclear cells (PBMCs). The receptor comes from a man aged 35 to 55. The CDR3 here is CASSDSGPSTDTQYF. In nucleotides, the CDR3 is TGTGCCAGCAGCGATAGCGGCCCAAGCACAGATACGCAGTATTTT.